The 11 T cell receptor beta chains in this list originate from one sample, sequenced in a study of T cells in tuberculosis. Clones were sequenced by immunoSEQ multiplex PCR, and TCRdb holds only the in-frame ones, with some missing. The sample has tens of thousands of clones; over 90% are singletons. Sequencing was performed on PBMCs. The origin of the receptors is a donor between 10 and 35 years old with latent tuberculosis or without tuberculosis infection.

This chain connects TRBV14 to TRBJ1-2; 7 bases are a match to TRBD1. V shed 4 bases and J 6 bases; nucleotides not matched to a gene: 11. This CDR3 has 15 residues. Germline-derived CDR1 and CDR2 are SGHDN and FVKESK. CDR3 residues: CASSLYKTGSDGYTF. The CDR3 nucleotides are TGTGCCAGCAGCCTATACAAGACAGGGTCGGATGGCTACACCTTC.

The chain combines TRBV7-2 with TRBJ1-5; possibly TRBD1 for D (6 bases). Germline V lookup: CDR1 SGHTA, CDR2 FQGNSA. This CDR3 has 14 residues. Between the trimmed V and J ends, which lost 5 bases and 4 bases, there was a span of 12 bases. The CDR3 DNA reads TGTGCCAGCAGCCTACAGGGTCCTAATCAGCCCCAGCATTTT. This translates into CASSLQGPNQPQHF.

The rearrangement joins TRBV7-2 to TRBJ2-1, with TRBD1 matching 9 bases. The germline V gene has CDR1 SGHTA and CDR2 FQGNSA. The CDR3 consists of 15 residues. V gave up 7 bases and J gave up 1 base; unmatched junction bases: 5. CDR3 in DNA: TGTGCCAGCAACGACAGGGGGGGATCCTACAATGAGCAGTTCTTC. Protein sequence: CASNDRGGSYNEQFF. The full variable domain, its missing parts supplied by reference TRBV7-2 and TRBJ2-1, is GAGVSQSPSNKVTEKGKDVELRCDPISGHTALYWYRQSLGQGLEFLIYFQGNSAPDKSGLPSDRFSAERTGGSVSTLTIQRTQQEDSAVYLCASNDRGGSYNEQFFGPGTRLTVL.

V and J are TRBV6-5 and TRBJ2-7; 7 bases map to TRBD1. Germline CDR1 is MNHEY and CDR2 is SVGAGI. V lost 6 bases and J lost 6; bases outside the gene matches: 11. The CDR3 totals 14 residues. Here the CDR3 DNA reads TGTGCCAGCAGCCTTAAGGGGGCCCTAGGCGAGCAGTACTTC. This encodes CASSLKGALGEQYF.

This clone showed up just once. The chain recombines TRBV11-2 with TRBJ2-7; TRBD2 agrees at 8 bases. Germline values: CDR1 SGHAT, CDR2 FQNNGV. The J segment lost 0 bases and the V segment lost 5 bases, leaving 9 bases of the junction unmatched. The length of the CDR3 is 16 residues. In DNA form, the CDR3 reads TGTGCCAGCAGCCATGGCTTAGCGGGGAGCTCCTACGAGCAGTACTTC. Translated: CASSHGLAGSSYEQYF.

The chain uses TRBV7-9 and TRBJ2-3; 9 nucleotides match TRBD1. The trim removed 5 bases at V and 5 bases at J, leaving 5 bases unmatched. Germline lookup yields CDR1 SEHNR and CDR2 FQNEAQ (reference sequence). This CDR3 contains 14 residues. The CDR3 DNA follows: TGTGCCAGCAGCGTAGGGACAGGGCAAGATACGCAGTATTTT. This gives the protein CASSVGTGQDTQYF.

The chain combines TRBV10-2 with TRBJ1-1, with 8 positions matching TRBD1. The CDR3 sequence is 12 residues long. V lost 5 bases to trimming and J lost 11 bases; unmatched junction nucleotides: 7. Germline assignment: CDR1 WSHSY and CDR2 SAAADI. CDR3 loop: CASSRTGSSAFF. CDR3 in DNA: TGCGCCAGCAGTAGGACAGGGTCCTCCGCTTTCTTT.

V usage is TRBV5-1 and J usage is TRBJ2-7; tentatively, D is TRBD1 (6 bases). The germline V and J ends were trimmed by 5 bases and 6 bases, with 18 bases remaining between them. Germline-derived CDR1 and CDR2 are SGHRS and YFSETQ. The CDR3 covers 14 residues. The DNA of the CDR3 is TGCGCCAGCAGTCCTTCCACAGGGACGGGCGAGCAGTACTTC. This encodes CASSPSTGTGEQYF.

The rearrangement uses TRBV4-2 and TRBJ2-7, with TRBD1 matching over 7 bases. CDR3 length: 15 amino acids. Looked up from germline, CDR1 is LGHNA and CDR2 is YNFKEQ. After removal of 1 base from V and 5 bases from J, the junction contained 8 bases not matched to a gene. The DNA for the CDR3 is TGTGCCAGCAGCCAAGTTAGGACAGGTACCAACGAGCAGTACTTC. This translates into CASSQVRTGTNEQYF.

The chain is built from TRBV9 and TRBJ1-1, with D tentatively TRBD1 (5 bases). This CDR3 comprises 15 residues. CDR1 is SGDLS and CDR2 is YYNGEE in the germline V gene. Between the trimmed V and J ends, which lost 4 bases and 7 bases, there was a span of 20 bases. The CDR3 sequence is CASSPRLGLLYEAFF. The DNA of the CDR3 is TGTGCCAGCAGCCCTAGATTGGGGCTACTCTATGAAGCTTTCTTT.

Only one count was recorded for this clone. The chain joins TRBV28 to TRBJ1-5; 8 nucleotides line up with TRBD1. V dropped 7 bases and J dropped 5; count of bases not matched to a gene: 7. Germline V gives CDR1 MDHEN, CDR2 SYDVKM. This CDR3 is built from 14 residues. CDR3 coding DNA: TGTGCCAGCAAATGGACAGGGAAGGATCAGCCCCAGCATTTT. As protein: CASKWTGKDQPQHF.